Following are 13 T cell receptor beta chains from one sample sequenced in a study of blood T cells in healthy people across ages. The use of a sample-barcoded 5' primer and a J-beta primer mix characterized a second PCR of about 6 to 12 cycles. TCRdb itself ran the 5' RACE reads through MiXCR, one entry per CDR3 protein. The sample consists of some 930,000 distinct CDR3 sequences, 25% to 35% of them appearing once. The sample was also linked to a second study, of T cells of mothers and their children.

The sequencing sample was made of blood. Source of these receptors: a middle-aged woman in good health.

Many counts were recorded for this clonotype. The J gene is TRBJ2-7, the V gene TRBV7-3; 9 nucleotides line up with TRBD1. With V trimmed by 5 bases and J by 0 bases, 8 bases remained unmatched. Germline V gives CDR1 SGHTA, CDR2 FQGTGA. CDR3 length equals 16 residues. The CDR3 reads CASSLTGTGTSYEQYF. The DNA of the CDR3 is TGTGCCAGCAGCCTCACCGGGACAGGGACCTCCTACGAGCAGTACTTC.

The chain carries TRBV2 and TRBJ2-3, with D perhaps matching TRBD2 (5 bases). The CDR3 covers 13 residues. Trimming took 7 bases from V and 3 from J, leaving 11 bases between them. Germline V gene data show CDR1 as SNHLY and CDR2 as FYNNEI. CDR3 region: CASIRDITDTQYF. As DNA, the CDR3 is TGTGCCAGCATCCGGGATATAACAGATACGCAGTATTTT.

This clonotype was seen only a few times. This sequence joins TRBV28 and TRBJ2-2; unclear D gene. V was shortened by 3 bases and J by 4 bases, with 12 bases between the two germline ends. Germline V gene lookup returns CDR1 MDHEN and CDR2 SYDVKM. CDR3 size: 15 residues. CDR3 region: CASSLRQKRTGELFF. The CDR3 DNA reads as TGTGCCAGCAGTTTGAGGCAGAAGCGCACCGGGGAGCTGTTTTTT.

This clonotype has only a few counts. The CDR3 sequence is CASSLVSQATYEQYF. In DNA form, the CDR3 reads TGTGCCAGCAGCTTAGTTTCGCAGGCCACCTACGAGCAGTACTTC. This chain joins TRBV7-8 and TRBJ2-7; D gene uncertain. Per germline, CDR1 SGHVS and CDR2 FQNEAQ. The CDR3 runs 15 residues. The V end lost 1 base, the J end lost 2 bases, and 12 bases lay between the germline ends.

Here the CDR3 DNA reads TGTGCCAGCAGTCGGCCGGAGGACGCTAACTATGGCTACACCTTC. It specifies CASSRPEDANYGYTF. The chain is built from TRBV12-3 or TRBV12-4 and TRBJ1-2; D uncertain. V lost 5 bases, J lost 0 bases, and 13 bases lay in between. The CDR3 sequence is 15 residues long.

This clonotype showed up just a few times. The rearrangement links TRBV24-1 to TRBJ2-1; D unclear. The CDR3 covers 13 residues. Deletions cut 6 bases from V and 5 bases from J, with 10 bases between. Germline V gene sequence: CDR1 KGHDR, CDR2 SFDVKD. The CDR3 region is CATSRLVDNEQFF. The CDR3 DNA is TGTGCCACCAGTAGACTCGTGGACAATGAGCAGTTCTTC.

This clonotype was picked up a small number of times. An end of the junction does not agree with germline; a read error may underlie this. V and J are TRBV7-9 and TRBJ2-1, with 9 bases lining up with TRBD2. CDR3 length: 20 residues. CDR1 and CDR2 (germline): SEHNR, FQNEAQ (reference sequence). Here the CDR3 reads CASSLIRGGGSFSSHNEQFF. DNA of the CDR3: TGTGCCAGCAGCTTAATTCGCGGGGGGGGCTCCTTCAGCTCCCACAATGAGCAGTTCTTC.

As regards this clonotype: Being one base from a much bigger clone, this may be a read error. The rearrangement joins TRBV7-9 to TRBJ2-5; the D gene is possibly TRBD1 (6 bases). CDR1 is SEHNR and CDR2 is FQNEAQ in the germline V gene (reference sequence). This CDR3 spans 14 amino acids. CDR3 sequence: CASSAYRDQEAQYF. The CDR3 DNA follows: TGTGCCAGCAGCGCTTACAGGGACCAAGAGGCCCAGTACTTC.

This clonotype was seen repeatedly, ten times or more. This rearrangement joins TRBV7-6 to TRBJ2-1, with 7 positions matching TRBD1. J was trimmed by 10 bases and V by 6 bases; bases with no gene match: 18. The length of the CDR3 is 16 residues. Germline loops: CDR1 SGHVS, CDR2 FNYEAQ. This CDR3 is CASSSGLRGPPGEQFF. The CDR3 region has the DNA TGTGCCAGCAGTTCAGGCCTTAGGGGGCCCCCAGGGGAGCAGTTCTTC. The complete variable domain, with remaining parts taken from reference TRBV7-6 and TRBJ2-1, reads GAGVSQSPRYKVTKRGQDVALRCDPISGHVSLYWYRQALGQGPEFLTYFNYEAQQDKSGLPNDRFSAERPEGSISTLTIQRTEQRDSAMYRCASSSGLRGPPGEQFFGPGTRLTVL.

The gene calls are TRBV5-1 and TRBJ2-3; 7 bases map to TRBD2. J was trimmed by 3 bases and V by 1 base; bases with no gene match: 2. CDR3 size: 14 residues. Germline V gene sequence: CDR1 SGHRS, CDR2 YFSETQ. In DNA, the CDR3 is TGCGCCAGCAGCTTGAGCGGGGTGACAGATACGCAGTATTTT. This codes for CASSLSGVTDTQYF.

V is TRBV7-2 and J is TRBJ2-3; 12 nucleotides match TRBD1. The V segment lost 1 base and the J segment 2 bases; nucleotides outside the gene matches: 1. The CDR3 extends over 16 amino acids. The germline gives CDR1 SGHTA, CDR2 FQGNSA. DNA for the CDR3: TGTGCCAGCAGCTTAGTGGGACAGGGGGCCACAGATACGCAGTATTTT. It codes for CASSLVGQGATDTQYF. Combining the CDR3 with reference TRBV7-2 and TRBJ2-3 gives the whole variable domain GAGVSQSPSNKVTEKGKDVELRCDPISGHTALYWYRQSLGQGLEFLIYFQGNSAPDKSGLPSDRFSAERTGGSVSTLTIQRTQQEDSAVYLCASSLVGQGATDTQYFGPGTRLTVL.

This clonotype was seen repeatedly, ten times or more. V usage is TRBV5-5 and J usage is TRBJ1-1; D possibly corresponds to TRBD1 (5 bases). Germline CDR1 and CDR2: SGHKS and YYEKEE (reference sequence). The CDR3 extends over 13 amino acids. V was shortened by 3 bases and J by 0 bases, with 6 bases between the two germline ends. As DNA, the CDR3 is TGTGCCAGCAGCTGGGACCTGAACACTGAAGCTTTCTTT. Translated, it gives CASSWDLNTEAFF.

The CDR3 here is CASSANGAGVAYNEQFF. In DNA form, the CDR3 reads TGTGCCAGCAGCGCTAATGGAGCGGGGGTAGCTTACAATGAGCAGTTCTTC. The chain uses TRBV11-3 and TRBJ2-1; 8 positions match TRBD2. Germline assignment: CDR1 SGHNT and CDR2 YENEEA. V dropped 5 bases and J dropped 4; count of bases not matched to a gene: 13. The CDR3 totals 17 residues.